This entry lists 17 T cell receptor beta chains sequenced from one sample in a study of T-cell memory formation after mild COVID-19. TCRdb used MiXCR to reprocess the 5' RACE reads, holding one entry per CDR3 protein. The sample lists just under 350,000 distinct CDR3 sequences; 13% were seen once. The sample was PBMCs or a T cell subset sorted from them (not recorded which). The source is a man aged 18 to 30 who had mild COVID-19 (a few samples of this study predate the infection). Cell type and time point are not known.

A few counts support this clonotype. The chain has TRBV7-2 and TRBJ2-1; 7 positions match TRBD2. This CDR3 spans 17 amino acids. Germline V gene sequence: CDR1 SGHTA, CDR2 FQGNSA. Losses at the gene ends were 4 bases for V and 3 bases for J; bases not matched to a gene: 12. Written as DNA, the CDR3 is TGTGCCAGCAGCTCCCTGACGGCGGGGGTTTACTACAATGAGCAGTTCTTC. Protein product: CASSSLTAGVYYNEQFF.

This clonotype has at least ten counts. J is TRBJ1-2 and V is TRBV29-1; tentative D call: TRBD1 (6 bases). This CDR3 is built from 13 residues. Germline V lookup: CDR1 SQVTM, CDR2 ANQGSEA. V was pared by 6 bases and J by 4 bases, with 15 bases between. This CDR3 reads CSVGGQSSYGYTF. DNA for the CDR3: TGCAGCGTGGGTGGACAGTCGAGCTATGGCTACACCTTC.

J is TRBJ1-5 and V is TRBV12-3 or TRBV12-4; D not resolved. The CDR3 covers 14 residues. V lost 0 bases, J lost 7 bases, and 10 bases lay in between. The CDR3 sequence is CASSLANREQPQHF. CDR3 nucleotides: TGTGCCAGCAGTTTAGCGAACAGAGAACAGCCCCAGCATTTT.

DNA for the CDR3: TGTGCCAGCAGCTACGAGAACATTCAGTACTTC. Amino acids: CASSYENIQYF. The V gene is TRBV11-2, the J gene TRBJ2-4; the D is unclear. The CDR3 spans 11 residues. With 4 bases removed from V and 7 bases from J, the gap between germline ends came to 5 bases. Germline values: CDR1 SGHAT, CDR2 FQNNGV.

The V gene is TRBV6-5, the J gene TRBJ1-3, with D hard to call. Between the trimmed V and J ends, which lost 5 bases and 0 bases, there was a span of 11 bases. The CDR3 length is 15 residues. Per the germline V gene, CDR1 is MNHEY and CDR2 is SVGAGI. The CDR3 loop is CASSPNRASGNTIYF. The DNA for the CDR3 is TGTGCCAGCAGTCCCAACAGAGCCTCTGGAAACACCATATATTTT.

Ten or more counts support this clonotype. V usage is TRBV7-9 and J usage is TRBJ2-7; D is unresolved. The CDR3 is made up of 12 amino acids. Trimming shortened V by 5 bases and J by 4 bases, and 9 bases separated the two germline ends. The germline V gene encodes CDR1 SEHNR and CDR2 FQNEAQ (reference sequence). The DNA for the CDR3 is TGTGCCAGCAGCCCCAGTGGGTACGAGCAGTACGTC. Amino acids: CASSPSGYEQYV.

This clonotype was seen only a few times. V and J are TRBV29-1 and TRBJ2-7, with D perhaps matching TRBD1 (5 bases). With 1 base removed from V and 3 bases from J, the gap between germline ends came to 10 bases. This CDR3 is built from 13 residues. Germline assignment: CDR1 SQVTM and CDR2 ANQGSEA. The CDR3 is CSVEVHDSYEQYF. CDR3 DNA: TGCAGCGTTGAAGTCCACGACAGCTACGAGCAGTACTTC.

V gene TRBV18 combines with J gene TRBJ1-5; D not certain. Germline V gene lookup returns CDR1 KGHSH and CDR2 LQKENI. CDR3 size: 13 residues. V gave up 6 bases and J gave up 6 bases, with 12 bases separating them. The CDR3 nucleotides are TGTGCCAGCTCCGATGGGGAAGGTCAGCCCCAGCATTTT. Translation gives CASSDGEGQPQHF.

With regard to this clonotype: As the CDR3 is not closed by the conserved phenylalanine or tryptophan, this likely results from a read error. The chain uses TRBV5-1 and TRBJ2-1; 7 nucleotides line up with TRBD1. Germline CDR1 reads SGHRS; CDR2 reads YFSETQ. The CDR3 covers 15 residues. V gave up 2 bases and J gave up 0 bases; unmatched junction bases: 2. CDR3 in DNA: TGCGCCAGCAGCTTCAGGGGGAGCTCCTACAATGAGCAGTTCTCC. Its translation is CASSFRGSSYNEQFS.

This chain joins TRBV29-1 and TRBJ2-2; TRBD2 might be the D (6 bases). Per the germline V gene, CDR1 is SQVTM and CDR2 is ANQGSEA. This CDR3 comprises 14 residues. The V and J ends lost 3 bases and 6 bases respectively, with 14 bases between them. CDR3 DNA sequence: TGCAGCGTTGAGCGCGGGAATCTTCCCGGGGAGCTGTTTTTT. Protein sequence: CSVERGNLPGELFF.

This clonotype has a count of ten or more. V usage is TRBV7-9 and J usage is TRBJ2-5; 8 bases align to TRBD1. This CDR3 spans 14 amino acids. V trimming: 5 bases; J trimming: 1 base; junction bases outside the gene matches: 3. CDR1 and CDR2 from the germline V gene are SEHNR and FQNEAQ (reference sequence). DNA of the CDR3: TGTGCCAGCAGCGCCACAGGGGGCCAAGAGACCCAGTACTTC. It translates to CASSATGGQETQYF.

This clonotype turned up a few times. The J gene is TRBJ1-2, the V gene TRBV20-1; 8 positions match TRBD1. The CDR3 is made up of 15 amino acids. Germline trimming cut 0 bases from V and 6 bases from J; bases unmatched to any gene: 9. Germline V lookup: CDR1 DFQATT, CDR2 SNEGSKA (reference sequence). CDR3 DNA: TGCAGTGCTAGAGATCCCGGGACAGGTCAAGATGGCTACACCTTC. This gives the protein CSARDPGTGQDGYTF.

This chain's CDR3 is CSAGSGYRNEKLFF. The CDR3 nucleotides are TGCAGTGCTGGATCAGGGTATCGTAATGAAAAACTGTTTTTT. The J gene is TRBJ1-4, the V gene TRBV20-1, with D possibly being TRBD1 (5 bases). Germline V gene lookup returns CDR1 DFQATT and CDR2 SNEGSKA (reference sequence). This CDR3 comprises 14 residues. V lost 5 bases, J lost 4 bases, and 14 bases lay in between.

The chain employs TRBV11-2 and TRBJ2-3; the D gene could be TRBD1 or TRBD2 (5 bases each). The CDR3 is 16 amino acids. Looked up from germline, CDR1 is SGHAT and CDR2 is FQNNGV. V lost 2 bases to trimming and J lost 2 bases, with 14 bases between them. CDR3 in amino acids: CASSLFGRGPTDTQYF. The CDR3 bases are TGTGCCAGCAGCTTATTTGGTCGGGGACCCACAGATACGCAGTATTTT.

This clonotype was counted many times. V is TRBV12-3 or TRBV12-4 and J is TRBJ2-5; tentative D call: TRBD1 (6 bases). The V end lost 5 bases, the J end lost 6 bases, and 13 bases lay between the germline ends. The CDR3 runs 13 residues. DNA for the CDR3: TGTGCCAGCAGTATCGGACAGCGCCAGACCCAGTACTTC. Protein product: CASSIGQRQTQYF.

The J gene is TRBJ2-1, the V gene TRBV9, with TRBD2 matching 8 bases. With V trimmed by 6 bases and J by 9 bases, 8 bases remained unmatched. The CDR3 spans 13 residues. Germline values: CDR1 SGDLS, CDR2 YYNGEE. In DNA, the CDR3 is TGTGCCAGCACACCGGGACTAGAGATTGAGCAGTTCTTC. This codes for CASTPGLEIEQFF.

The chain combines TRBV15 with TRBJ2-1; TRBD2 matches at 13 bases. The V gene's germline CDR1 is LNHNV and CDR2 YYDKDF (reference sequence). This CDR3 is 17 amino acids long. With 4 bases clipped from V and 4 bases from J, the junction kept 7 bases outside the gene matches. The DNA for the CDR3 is TGTGCCACCAGCACCAGACTAGCGGGGGGACCTTACAATGAGCAGTTCTTC. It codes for CATSTRLAGGPYNEQFF.